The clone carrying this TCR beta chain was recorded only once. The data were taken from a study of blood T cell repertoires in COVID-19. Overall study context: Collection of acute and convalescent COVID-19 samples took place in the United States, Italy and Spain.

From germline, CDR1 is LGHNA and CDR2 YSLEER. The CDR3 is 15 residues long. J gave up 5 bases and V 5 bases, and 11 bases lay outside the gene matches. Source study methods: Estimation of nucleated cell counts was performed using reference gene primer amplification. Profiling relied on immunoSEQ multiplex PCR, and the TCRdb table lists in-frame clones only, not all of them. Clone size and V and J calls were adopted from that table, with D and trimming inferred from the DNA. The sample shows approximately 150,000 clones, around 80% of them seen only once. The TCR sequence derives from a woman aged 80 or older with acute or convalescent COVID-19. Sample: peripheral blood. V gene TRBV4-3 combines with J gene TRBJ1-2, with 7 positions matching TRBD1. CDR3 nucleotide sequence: TGCGCCAGCAGCACACACCTGACAGGGATATATGGCTACACCTTC. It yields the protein CASSTHLTGIYGYTF.